A single sample gave rise to the 14 T cell receptor beta chains below, sequenced in a study of T cells in Graves' hyperthyroidism and ophthalmopathy (dated by TCRdb to between 2017 and 2020). The method was multiplex PCR. Instrument used: Illumina HiSeq 2000. The TCR beta CDR3 regions were amplified from the RNA transcripts. The TCR CDR3 was subjected to a first round of RT-PCR using the HTBI primer set and the Qiagen OneStep RT-PCR kit. TCRdb applied fastp at Q25 and MiXCR to the public reads, then kept only in-frame beta chains. Each record represents a unique CDR3 protein, reported with the most common genes and DNA among its rows. The sample records about 530,000 distinct CDR3 sequences, 15% to 20% of which are singletons. Around 17% of the sample is taken by the ten largest. Sequenced material: blood. All receptors derive from a woman aged 18 to 35 with Graves' ophthalmopathy.

This chain connects TRBV7-9 to TRBJ1-1; no firm D call. Per the germline V gene, CDR1 is SEHNR and CDR2 is FQNEAQ (reference sequence). CDR3 size: 13 residues. The V end was cut by 5 bases, the J end by 1 base, with 8 bases between. The CDR3 is CASSVGPNTEAFF. In DNA form, the CDR3 reads TGTGCCAGCAGCGTCGGTCCGAACACTGAAGCTTTCTTT. The variable domain in full, completed from reference TRBV7-9 and TRBJ1-1, reads DTGVSQNPRHKITKRGQNVTFRCDPISEHNRLYWYRQTLGQGPEFLTYFQNEAQLEKSRLLSDRFSAERPKGSFSTLEIQRTEQGDSAMYLCASSVGPNTEAFFGQGTRLTVV.

This clonotype was counted a few times. The CDR3 nucleotides are TGTGCCAGCAGCGCCGTGCGAAACTATGGCTACACCTTC. Encoded protein: CASSAVRNYGYTF. This chain joins TRBV6-1 and TRBJ1-2; D unresolved. Looked up from germline, CDR1 is MNHNS and CDR2 is SASEGT. CDR3 length equals 13 residues. The V end was cut by 6 bases, the J end by 2 bases, with 10 bases between.

This chain links TRBV20-1 with TRBJ2-1, with D unresolved. Looked up from germline, CDR1 is DFQATT and CDR2 is SNEGSKA (reference sequence). Between the trimmed V and J ends, which lost 5 bases and 7 bases, there was a span of 18 bases. This CDR3 is built from 14 residues. CDR3 in DNA: TGCAGTGCTTATACACCCCCGCCCCCAAATGAGCAGTTCTTC. The encoded protein is CSAYTPPPPNEQFF.

This clonotype was counted at least ten times. This chain uses TRBV30 with TRBJ2-3; D is perhaps TRBD1 (5 bases). Germline-derived CDR1 and CDR2 are GTSNPN and SVGIG (reference sequence). V lost 3 bases and J 4 bases, leaving 14 bases between the germline ends. This CDR3 contains 14 residues. CDR3 sequence reads: CAWRPGPSPDTQYF. The CDR3 DNA follows: TGTGCCTGGAGACCAGGGCCAAGCCCAGATACGCAGTATTTT.

The CDR3 loop is CSAHGQGGSNQPQHF. CDR3 DNA sequence: TGCAGTGCTCACGGACAGGGAGGAAGCAATCAGCCCCAGCATTTT. The chain joins TRBV20-1 to TRBJ1-5; TRBD1 aligns across 8 bases. CDR3 size: 15 residues. V lost 5 bases, J lost 1 base, and 7 bases stayed unmatched. Germline V gives CDR1 DFQATT, CDR2 SNEGSKA (reference sequence).

This clonotype was observed many times. The V gene is TRBV12-3 or TRBV12-4, the J gene TRBJ2-3; no clear D. This CDR3 is built from 14 residues. V lost 6 bases to trimming and J lost 0 bases, with 10 bases between them. Here the CDR3 DNA reads TGTGCCAGCAGGTTACTCCGTAGCACAGATACGCAGTATTTT. Amino acid sequence: CASRLLRSTDTQYF.

On this clonotype: An end of the junction differs from the germline gene, which may be a read error. The gene calls are TRBV6-1 and TRBJ2-5, with D perhaps TRBD2 (5 bases). The length of the CDR3 is 15 residues. Germline loops: CDR1 MNHNS, CDR2 SASEGT. Here the CDR3 reads CASSEGITRQETQYF. CDR3 in DNA: TGTGCCAGCAGCGAAGGTATAACTAGACAAGAGACCCAGTACTTC.

This clonotype was detected many times. The chain joins TRBV5-6 to TRBJ2-1; D might be TRBD1 or TRBD2, each matching 5 bases. The CDR3 extends over 14 amino acids. CDR1 and CDR2 (germline): SGHDT, YYEEEE. The V gene lost 0 bases and the J gene lost 9 bases, with 13 bases spanning the gap. The CDR3 spells CASSLARDPIEQFF. The DNA of the CDR3 is TGTGCCAGCAGCTTGGCTCGGGACCCCATTGAGCAGTTCTTC.

This clonotype was found many times. The V call is TRBV6-5, the J call TRBJ2-7; TRBD2 is a possible D gene (7 bases). Trimming removed 0 bases at V and 1 base at J, with 16 bases between. Germline lookup yields CDR1 MNHEY and CDR2 SVGAGI. The CDR3 runs 17 residues. CDR3 sequence reads: CASSYSRGGRGSYEQYF. The CDR3 DNA reads as TGTGCCAGCAGTTACTCGAGAGGGGGGCGGGGGTCCTACGAGCAGTACTTC.

In its sample, this clonotype was seen a few times. This rearrangement joins TRBV28 to TRBJ1-5; 7 bases fit TRBD1. In germline, CDR1 is MDHEN, CDR2 SYDVKM. The CDR3 consists of 12 residues. Losses at the gene ends were 10 bases for V and 6 bases for J; bases not matched to a gene: 6. The CDR3 region is CAIQGRGQPQHF. The CDR3 DNA reads TGTGCCATACAGGGGAGGGGTCAGCCCCAGCATTTT.

This clonotype occurred a few times. The chain is built from TRBV7-3 and TRBJ2-7; D may be TRBD2 (5 bases). The germline V gene encodes CDR1 SGHTA and CDR2 FQGTGA. Trimming stripped 0 bases from V and 7 bases from J, with 10 bases between. The length of the CDR3 is 13 residues. The CDR3 nucleotides are TGTGCCAGCAGCTTAACCGGGGTCGGGGAGCAGTACTTC. Translation gives CASSLTGVGEQYF.

The sample holds a few counts of this clonotype. The chain recombines TRBV7-3 with TRBJ2-5; tentative D call: TRBD2 (5 bases). V was clipped by 4 bases and J by 4 bases, with 16 bases between them. CDR3 length: 15 amino acids. CDR1 SGHTA and CDR2 FQGTGA come from the germline V gene. This CDR3 reads CASSSRGGPPETQYF. In DNA form, the CDR3 reads TGTGCCAGCAGCTCCCGTGGAGGTCCCCCAGAGACCCAGTACTTC.

The rearrangement links TRBV6-2 or TRBV6-3 to TRBJ1-1; D perhaps matches TRBD1 (6 bases). The CDR3 is 14 amino acids. Deletions cut 7 bases from V and 4 bases from J, with 16 bases between. Germline CDR1 MNHEY, CDR2 SVGEGT. CDR3 protein: CASKPGDWGTEAFF. CDR3 in DNA: TGTGCCAGCAAACCAGGGGATTGGGGCACTGAAGCTTTCTTT.

This clonotype was observed many times. The chain combines TRBV6-1 with TRBJ2-7; 10 nucleotides match TRBD2. CDR3 length: 15 residues. V gave up 6 bases and J gave up 2 bases; unmatched junction bases: 7. Germline-derived CDR1 and CDR2 are MNHNS and SASEGT. CDR3 DNA: TGTGCCAGCAGCCGTCCTAGCGGGGGAACCTACGAGCAGTACTTC. Protein: CASSRPSGGTYEQYF.